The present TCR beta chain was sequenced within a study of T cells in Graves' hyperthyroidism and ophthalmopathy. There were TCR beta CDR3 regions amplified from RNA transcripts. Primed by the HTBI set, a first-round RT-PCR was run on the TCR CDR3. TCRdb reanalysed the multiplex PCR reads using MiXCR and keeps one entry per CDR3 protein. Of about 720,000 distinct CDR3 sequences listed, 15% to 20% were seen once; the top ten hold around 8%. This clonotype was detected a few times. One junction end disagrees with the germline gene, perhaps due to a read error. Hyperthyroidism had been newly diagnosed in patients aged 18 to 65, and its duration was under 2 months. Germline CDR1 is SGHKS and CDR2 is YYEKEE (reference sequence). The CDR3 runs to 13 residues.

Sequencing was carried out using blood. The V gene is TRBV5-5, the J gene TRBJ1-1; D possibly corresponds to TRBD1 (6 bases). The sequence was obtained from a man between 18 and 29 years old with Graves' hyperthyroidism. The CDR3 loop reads CASSLWGDTETFF. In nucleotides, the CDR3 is TGTGCCAGCAGCTTGTGGGGGGACACTGAAACTTTCTTT.